These 20 T cell receptor beta chains were sequenced from one sample in a study of CXCR3-negative and CXCR3-positive naive CD8 T cells. Study conclusions and caveats: Compared with CXCR3-negative naive cells, CXCR3-positive naive cells showed more hydrophobic TRB CDR3s.

Preparation of TRB cDNA libraries relied on 5' RACE carrying UMI labels. After re-calling the 5' RACE reads, TCRdb lists one entry per CDR3 protein, DNA absent. This sample carries 6,500 to 9,000 distinct CDR3 sequences, with about 1.9% going to the ten biggest clones. The antigens these receptors bind are not known. The sample was naive CXCR3+ CD8+ T cells from blood. Subset indicated: CD45RO-CCR7+CD27+CD95- naive CD8+ T cells expressing CXCR3 (TNR3+). The receptors stem from a human donor in good health. Some clones in this sample may be carry-over from other donors' samples.

This chain joins TRBV29-1 and TRBJ2-1; TCRdb reports TRBD2, a call that lacks DNA to check it against. From germline, CDR1 is SQVTM and CDR2 ANQGSEA. CDR3 size: 14 residues. The CDR3 spells CSVEGLAVYNEQFF.

CDR3 in amino acids: CASRSDREFEETQYF. The V gene is TRBV7-9, the J gene TRBJ2-5; lacking DNA, the TRBD1 call made by TCRdb goes unchecked. CDR1 SEHNR and CDR2 FQNEAQ come from the germline V gene (reference sequence). The CDR3 is 15 residues long.

The rearrangement joins TRBV7-6 to TRBJ2-1; no DNA is available, so the TRBD2 call from TCRdb remains unchecked. Germline V CDR1 and CDR2: SGHVS, FNYEAQ. The CDR3 extends over 16 amino acids. CDR3 sequence: CASSLGSGIVSNEQFF.

The chain recombines TRBV29-1 with TRBJ2-7; TCRdb reports TRBD2, a call that lacks DNA to check it against. The CDR3 sequence is 15 residues long. Germline assignment: CDR1 SQVTM and CDR2 ANQGSEA. The CDR3 reads CSVEGAGTSIYEQYF.

The CDR3 loop reads CSVSTGLTEAFF. This sequence joins TRBV29-1 and TRBJ1-1; the TCRdb D gene call, TRBD1, has no DNA to confirm it. The germline gives CDR1 SQVTM, CDR2 ANQGSEA. The CDR3 sequence is 12 residues long.

This clonotype is called medium-sized (0.01 to 0.1%) based on its frequency. The gene calls are TRBV29-1 and TRBJ2-1; TCRdb's D call, TRBD1, is unchecked because there is no DNA. There are 15 residues in the CDR3. Germline CDR1 is SQVTM and CDR2 is ANQGSEA. CDR3 sequence: CSVEDPGQTYNEQFF.

V and J are TRBV29-1 and TRBJ2-1; TCRdb's D gene call, TRBD1, goes unchecked for lack of DNA. This CDR3 has 14 amino acids. Germline V gene sequence: CDR1 SQVTM, CDR2 ANQGSEA. CDR3 amino acids: CSVEDLGDYNEQFF.

The chain joins TRBV29-1 to TRBJ1-3. CDR3 length: 13 amino acids. Germline-derived CDR1 and CDR2 are SQVTM and ANQGSEA. The CDR3 reads CSVRGPSGNTIYF.

The genes are TRBV29-1 and TRBJ2-1; the TRBD1 assignment by TCRdb is unverifiable without DNA. The germline V gene encodes CDR1 SQVTM and CDR2 ANQGSEA. The CDR3 spans 14 residues. The chain's CDR3 is CSVPGTGGYNEQFF.

The chain is built from TRBV6-5 and TRBJ1-2; there is no DNA to check the TCRdb D call of TRBD1. The germline V gene has CDR1 MNHEY and CDR2 SVGAGI. CDR3 size: 13 residues. CDR3 loop: CASSLPGDYGYTF.

This chain joins TRBV2 and TRBJ2-7; the TCRdb call, TRBD1, lacks DNA for checking. The CDR3 covers 16 residues. The germline gives CDR1 SNHLY, CDR2 FYNNEI. The CDR3 is CASSVAGDQSSYEQYF.

By frequency, this clonotype registers medium-sized. The rearrangement joins TRBV6-2 or TRBV6-3 to TRBJ2-1. There are 11 residues in the CDR3. Germline V gene lookup returns CDR1 MNHEY and CDR2 SVGEGT. The CDR3 sequence: CASSATNEQFF.

CDR3 sequence reads: CASSGGQENTGELFF. This chain connects TRBV12-3 or TRBV12-4 to TRBJ2-2; TCRdb's D call of TRBD1 is untestable without DNA. The length of the CDR3 is 15 residues.

This clonotype is labeled medium-sized based on frequency. This sequence joins TRBV20-1 and TRBJ2-3; the TCRdb D gene call, TRBD2, has no DNA to confirm it. This CDR3 comprises 16 residues. CDR1 and CDR2 from the germline V gene are DFQATT and SNEGSKA (reference sequence). The CDR3 is CSARDEGEEGQVTQYF.

This clonotype counts as medium-sized by frequency. The V and J genes are TRBV29-1 and TRBJ1-1; TCRdb gives TRBD1 as the D gene, but with no DNA this cannot be confirmed. This CDR3 comprises 14 residues. The germline gives CDR1 SQVTM, CDR2 ANQGSEA. CDR3 residues: CSVESTGVNTEAFF.

The gene calls are TRBV3-1 and TRBJ1-6; TCRdb designates TRBD1, a call that cannot be tested without DNA. This CDR3 region has 17 residues. Germline V gives CDR1 LGHDT, CDR2 YNNKEL (reference sequence). CDR3 protein: CASRWTEKSSYNSPLHF.

CDR3 loop: CASSPGLARYNEQFF. The chain uses TRBV2 and TRBJ2-1; lacking DNA, the TRBD2 call made by TCRdb goes unchecked. This CDR3 has 15 residues. Germline CDR1 reads SNHLY; CDR2 reads FYNNEI.

This clonotype is deemed medium-sized by its frequency. This chain links TRBV10-2 with TRBJ2-7. CDR1 WSHSY and CDR2 SAAADI come from the germline V gene. This CDR3 spans 13 amino acids. CDR3 residues: CASWSVPSYEQYF.

This clonotype is medium-sized by frequency. The J gene is TRBJ2-1, the V gene TRBV15; TCRdb calls TRBD2, which cannot be checked without DNA. This CDR3 region has 15 residues. CDR1 and CDR2 from the germline V gene are LNHNV and YYDKDF (reference sequence). CDR3 sequence reads: CATSGRREGPNEQFF. Together with reference TRBV15 and TRBJ2-1, the CDR3 gives the full variable domain: DAMVIQNPRYQVTQFGKPVTLSCSQTLNHNVMYWYQQKSSQAPKLLFHYYDKDFNNEADTPDNFQSRRPNTSFCFLDIRSPGLGDTAMYLCATSGRREGPNEQFFGPGTRLTVL.

The V call is TRBV5-1, the J call TRBJ2-3; absent DNA, TCRdb's TRBD1 call cannot be checked. The CDR3 is made up of 15 amino acids. The V gene's germline CDR1 is SGHRS and CDR2 YFSETQ. CDR3 in amino acids: CASSLLGGGPDTQYF.